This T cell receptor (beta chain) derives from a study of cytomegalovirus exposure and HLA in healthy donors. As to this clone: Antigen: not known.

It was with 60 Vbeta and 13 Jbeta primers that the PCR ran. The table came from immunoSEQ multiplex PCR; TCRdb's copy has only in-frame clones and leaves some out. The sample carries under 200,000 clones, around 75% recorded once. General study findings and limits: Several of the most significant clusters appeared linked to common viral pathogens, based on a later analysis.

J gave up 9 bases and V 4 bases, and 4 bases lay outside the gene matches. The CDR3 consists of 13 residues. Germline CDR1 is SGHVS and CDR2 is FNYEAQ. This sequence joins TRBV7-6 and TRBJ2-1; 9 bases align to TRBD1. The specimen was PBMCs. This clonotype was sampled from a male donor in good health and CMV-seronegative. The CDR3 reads CASSSYRGREQFF. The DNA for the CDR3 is TGTGCCAGCAGCTCGTACAGGGGGCGTGAGCAGTTCTTC.